These T cell receptor beta chains were read from a single sample in a study of memory CD4+ T cells and cytomegalovirus serostatus. Profiling relied on immunoSEQ multiplex PCR, and the TCRdb table lists in-frame clones only, not all of them. There are about 56,000 clones in the sample; 70% to 80% occur only once, and roughly 2.7% lies in the top ten. The sequencing input was memory CD4+ T cells from blood. These receptors originate from an adult in good health and CMV-seropositive. CDR3s include the opening cysteine and the closing phenylalanine or tryptophan. The D gene is left open where the match is weak. Part of the rows lack a size; the others show once, few, many or a class for expanded clones.

J: TRBJ1-1
V: TRBV16
D: -
size: -
DNA: TGTGCCAGCAGCCAATCCGGCGGGGCAGCTTTCTTT
CDR3: CASSQSGGAAFF

J: TRBJ2-1
V: TRBV6-6
D: TRBD2
size: few
DNA: TGTGCCAGCAGTTACCAAACTAGCGGGCTTTACAATGAGCAGTTCTTC
CDR3: CASSYQTSGLYNEQFF

J: TRBJ2-1
V: TRBV20-1
D: -
size: few
DNA: TGCCAACTCCACTCCTACAATGAGCAGTTCTTC
CDR3: CQLHSYNEQFF

J: TRBJ1-4
V: TRBV7-9
D: TRBD1
size: medium-sized
DNA: TGTGCCAGCAGCTTAGGGGACAGGTTCGGGGAAAAACTGTTTTTT
CDR3: CASSLGDRFGEKLFF

J: TRBJ1-5
V: TRBV18
D: -
size: -
DNA: TGTGCCAGCTCCCCGGGGGGGGATCAGCCCCAGCATTTT
CDR3: CASSPGGDQPQHF

J: TRBJ2-5
V: TRBV2
D: TRBD1
size: -
DNA: TGTGCCAGCACCAGGGGGCAAGAAGAGACCCAGTACTTC
CDR3: CASTRGQEETQYF

J: TRBJ2-1
V: TRBV29-1
D: TRBD2
size: -
DNA: TGCAGCGTTGATGGACTAGCGGTGTACAATGAGCAGTTCTTC
CDR3: CSVDGLAVYNEQFF

J: TRBJ1-3
V: TRBV30
D: -
size: -
DNA: TGTGCCTGTACTGACCCCTACCTTGGAAACACCATATATTTT
CDR3: CACTDPYLGNTIYF

J: TRBJ1-5
V: TRBV28
D: -
size: once
DNA: TGTGCCAGCCACTCTCGGACCATGAGCAATCAGCCCCAGCATTTT
CDR3: CASHSRTMSNQPQHF

J: TRBJ1-3
V: TRBV6-1
D: -
size: -
DNA: TGTGCCACCACCCTGGCTGGAAACACCATATATTTT
CDR3: CATTLAGNTIYF

J: TRBJ1-1
V: TRBV5-4
D: -
size: once
DNA: TGTGCCAGCAGGTCGACCCAGGGAAATGAGGCTTTCTTT
CDR3: CASRSTQGNEAFF

J: TRBJ1-2
V: TRBV10-3
D: -
size: -
DNA: TGTGCCATCAGTGTGTTGCCCCAAGCGATAACTAACTATGGCTACACCTTC
CDR3: CAISVLPQAITNYGYTF

J: TRBJ2-2
V: TRBV28
D: TRBD2
size: -
DNA: TGTGCCAGCAGCCGTAGCGGGAGCACCGGGGAGCTGTTTTTT
CDR3: CASSRSGSTGELFF

J: TRBJ1-5
V: TRBV28
D: -
size: few
DNA: TGTGCCAGCAGTTTACCCTGGAGGGGACGGGATCAGCCCCAGCATTTT
CDR3: CASSLPWRGRDQPQHF

J: TRBJ1-5
V: TRBV19
D: -
size: -
DNA: TGTGCCAGTAGTATCCCCGCTAATAGCAATCAGCCCCAGCATTTT
CDR3: CASSIPANSNQPQHF

J: TRBJ2-1
V: TRBV10-3
D: TRBD1
size: once
DNA: TGTGCCATCAGTGAGGGACCTACAGGGGACAATGAGCAGTTCTTC
CDR3: CAISEGPTGDNEQFF

J: TRBJ1-4
V: TRBV30
D: -
size: -
DNA: TGTGCCTGGAGTCCGCTGGGGCAGCCCGAGAAACTGTTTTTT
CDR3: CAWSPLGQPEKLFF

J: TRBJ1-2
V: TRBV6-6
D: -
size: few
DNA: TGTGCCAGCATCTCCGAGGGAACCTCCTATGGCTACACCTTC
CDR3: CASISEGTSYGYTF

J: TRBJ2-7
V: TRBV6-5
D: -
size: -
DNA: TGTGCCAGCAGTTACGGTCCTAGCTACGAGCAGTACTTC
CDR3: CASSYGPSYEQYF

J: TRBJ2-7
V: TRBV10-3
D: TRBD1
size: few
DNA: TGTGCCATCAGTGTGGGGACAGTGACCTACGAGCAGTACTTC
CDR3: CAISVGTVTYEQYF

J: TRBJ2-7
V: TRBV6-6
D: TRBD2
size: -
DNA: TGTGCCAGCAGTGAGACAGCGGGAGGAGCATACGAGCAGTACTTC
CDR3: CASSETAGGAYEQYF

J: TRBJ1-3
V: TRBV13
D: -
size: -
DNA: TGTGCCAGCAGCCAACTCAGGTTCCCCCTAGGAGGTGGAAACACCATATATTTT
CDR3: CASSQLRFPLGGGNTIYF

J: TRBJ2-1
V: TRBV2
D: -
size: -
DNA: TGTGCCAGCTCGCAGGAGGCGATACACTACAATGAGCAGTTCTTC
CDR3: CASSQEAIHYNEQFF

J: TRBJ2-1
V: TRBV5-8
D: TRBD2
size: -
DNA: TGTGCCAGCAGCCGTAGCGGGAGGTTTAATGAGCAGTTCTTC
CDR3: CASSRSGRFNEQFF

J: TRBJ1-2
V: TRBV5-1
D: -
size: -
DNA: TGCGCCAGCAGCTTGGAGGGTCTATCCTATGGCTACACCTTC
CDR3: CASSLEGLSYGYTF

J: TRBJ2-5
V: TRBV7-2
D: -
size: -
DNA: TGTGCCAGCAGCGTCACTTGGATAGAGAGCCAGTACTTC
CDR3: CASSVTWIESQYF

J: TRBJ2-1
V: TRBV29-1
D: -
size: few
DNA: TGCAGCGTTGAACGGGCCGGGATATACAATGAGCAGTTCTTC
CDR3: CSVERAGIYNEQFF

J: TRBJ2-1
V: TRBV7-8
D: TRBD1
size: -
DNA: TGTGCCAGCAGCTTAGGGGGACAGGGGTCAACCTACAATGAGCAGTTCTTC
CDR3: CASSLGGQGSTYNEQFF

J: TRBJ1-1
V: TRBV6-5
D: TRBD1
size: -
DNA: TGTGCCAGCCACAGAGGACAGGGTGGCACTGAAGCTTTCTTT
CDR3: CASHRGQGGTEAFF

J: TRBJ2-5
V: TRBV2
D: -
size: -
DNA: TGTGCCAGCGTCCTTAGTCCCTACCAAGAGACCCAGTACTTC
CDR3: CASVLSPYQETQYF

J: TRBJ1-2
V: TRBV30
D: -
size: -
DNA: TGTGCCTGGAGTTCTAACTATGGCTACACCTTC
CDR3: CAWSSNYGYTF